Listed below are T cell receptor beta chains from one sample, sequenced in a study of T cells in Graves' hyperthyroidism and ophthalmopathy. In TCRdb, the multiplex PCR reads were re-called with MiXCR into one record per CDR3 protein. The repertoire holds some 250,000 distinct CDR3 sequences, with 13% to 15% as singletons. The source material was blood. All receptors derive from a woman between 45 and 65 years old with Graves' hyperthyroidism that later progressed to Graves' ophthalmopathy. Each CDR3 is given with its conserved first and last residue. A D gene is named only where the DNA matches it firmly. Clone size appears in some rows only: once, few, many, or a class for an expanded clone.

NA	NA	TRBV4-1	TRBJ2-6	TGCGCCAGCAGCCAAGTATATCAGGGCGCTGGGGCCAACGTCCTGACTTTC	CASSQVYQGAGANVLTF
NA	NA	TRBV12-3/TRBV12-4	TRBJ2-7	TGTGCCAGCAGTTTATTGTCCGGTGCGAGCTCCTACGAGCAGTACTTC	CASSLLSGASSYEQYF
many	NA	TRBV7-9	TRBJ2-1	TGTGCCAGCAGCCCCAGAGCCGAGCCTACCTACAATGAGCAGTTCTTC	CASSPRAEPTYNEQFF
many	NA	TRBV5-1	TRBJ1-1	TGCGCCAGCAGCCCCGAGACCCGGGAGACCATGAACACTGAAGCTTTCTTT	CASSPETRETMNTEAFF
many	TRBD2	TRBV7-9	TRBJ2-1	TGTGCCAGCAGCGCTGGGGGTAGCGGGAGGGCCAACAATGAGCAGTTCTTC	CASSAGGSGRANNEQFF
many	NA	TRBV5-1	TRBJ2-5	TGCGCCAGCAGCTTGAGGACAAATGCACAGACCCAGTACTTC	CASSLRTNAQTQYF
NA	TRBD2	TRBV12-5	TRBJ2-2	TGTGCTAGTGGTATGGGGTTAGCGGGGTTCACCGGGGAGCTGTTTTTT	CASGMGLAGFTGELFF
NA	NA	TRBV14	TRBJ1-1	TGTGCCAGCAGCCAAGAGGGTATCCGTGAAGCTTTCTTT	CASSQEGIREAFF
many	TRBD2	TRBV20-1	TRBJ2-1	TGCAGTGCTAGTGGGCTAGCGGGAAGGGGCTACAATGAGCAGTTCTTC	CSASGLAGRGYNEQFF
NA	NA	TRBV10-2	TRBJ1-1	TGCGCCAGCAGTGAAGGGCGCATGGGGAACACTGAAGCTTTCTTT	CASSEGRMGNTEAFF
many	NA	TRBV2	TRBJ1-6	TGTGCCAGCAGTGTGGCACTAAGCTCCTATAATTCACCCCTCCACTTT	CASSVALSSYNSPLHF
many	TRBD1	TRBV30	TRBJ2-7	TGTGCCTGGAGGATGGCAGGGGGCTACTACGAGCAGTACTTC	CAWRMAGGYYEQYF
NA	TRBD2	TRBV19	TRBJ2-7	TGTGCCAGTAGTGCATCTAGCGGTCCCTCCTACGAGCAGTACTTC	CASSASSGPSYEQYF
many	TRBD1	TRBV27	TRBJ1-2	TGTGCCAGCAGTTTGCGACAGGGCTCCTATGGCTACACCTTC	CASSLRQGSYGYTF
many	NA	TRBV20-1	TRBJ2-5	TGCAGTGCGACCGGGACCAAACCCGCCGGGGAGACCCAGTACTTC	CSATGTKPAGETQYF
medium-sized	TRBD1	TRBV2	TRBJ2-1	TGTGCCAGCGGACCGGGGACAGGAGCTTACAATGAGCAGTTCTTC	CASGPGTGAYNEQFF
NA	NA	TRBV7-3	TRBJ2-4	TGTGCCAGCAGCTCTCGAGGGAGGGCCAAAAACATTCAGTACTTC	CASSSRGRAKNIQYF
once	TRBD2	TRBV6-1	TRBJ2-5	TGTGCCAGCAGTGATAGTATAGCGGGAGGCGCAGAGACCCAGTACTTC	CASSDSIAGGAETQYF
many	NA	TRBV5-8	TRBJ2-2	TGTGCCAGCAGCTTCAAGCACGGCGGGGAGCTGTTTTTT	CASSFKHGGELFF
many	NA	TRBV6-1	TRBJ2-2	TGTGCCAGCATCCGACAGAACACCGGGGAGCTGTTTTTT	CASIRQNTGELFF